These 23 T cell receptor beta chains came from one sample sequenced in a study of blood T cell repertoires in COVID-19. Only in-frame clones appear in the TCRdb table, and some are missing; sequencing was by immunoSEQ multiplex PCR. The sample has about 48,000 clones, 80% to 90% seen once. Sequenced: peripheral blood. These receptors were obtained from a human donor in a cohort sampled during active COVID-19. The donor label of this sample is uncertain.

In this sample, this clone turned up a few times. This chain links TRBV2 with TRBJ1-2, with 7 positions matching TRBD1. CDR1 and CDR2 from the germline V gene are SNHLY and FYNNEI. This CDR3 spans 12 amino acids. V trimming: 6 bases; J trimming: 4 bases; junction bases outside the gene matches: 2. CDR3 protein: CASRGDSYGYTF. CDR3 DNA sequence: TGTGCCAGCAGGGGGGACAGCTATGGCTACACCTTC.

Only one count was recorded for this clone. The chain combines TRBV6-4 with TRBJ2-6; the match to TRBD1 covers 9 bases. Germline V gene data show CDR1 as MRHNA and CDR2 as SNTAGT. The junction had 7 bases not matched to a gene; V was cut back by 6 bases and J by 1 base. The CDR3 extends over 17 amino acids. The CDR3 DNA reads TGTGCCAGCAGCGCCGGGACAGGGACTTCTGGGGCCAACGTCCTGACTTTC. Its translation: CASSAGTGTSGANVLTF.

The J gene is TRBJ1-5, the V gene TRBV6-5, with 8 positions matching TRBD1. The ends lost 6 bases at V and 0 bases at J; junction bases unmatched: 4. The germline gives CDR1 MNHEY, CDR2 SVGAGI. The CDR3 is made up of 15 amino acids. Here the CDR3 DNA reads TGTGCCAGCAGAAAAGACAGGGGTAGCAATCAGCCCCAGCATTTT. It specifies CASRKDRGSNQPQHF.

In nucleotides, the CDR3 is TGCAGCGCCGGGACACCCATCAACTATGGCTACACCTTC. Translation gives CSAGTPINYGYTF. V is TRBV29-1 and J is TRBJ1-2, with a tentative D call TRBD1 (6 bases). Between the trimmed V and J ends, which lost 7 bases and 2 bases, there was a span of 14 bases. CDR1 and CDR2 from the germline V gene are SQVTM and ANQGSEA. CDR3 length equals 13 residues.

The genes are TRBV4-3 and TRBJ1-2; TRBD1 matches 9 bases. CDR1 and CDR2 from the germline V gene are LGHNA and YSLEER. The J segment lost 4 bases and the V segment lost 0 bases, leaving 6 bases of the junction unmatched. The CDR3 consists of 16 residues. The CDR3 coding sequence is TGCGCCAGCAGCCAAGATAGGGGACAGGGTTTCTATGGCTACACCTTC. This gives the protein CASSQDRGQGFYGYTF.

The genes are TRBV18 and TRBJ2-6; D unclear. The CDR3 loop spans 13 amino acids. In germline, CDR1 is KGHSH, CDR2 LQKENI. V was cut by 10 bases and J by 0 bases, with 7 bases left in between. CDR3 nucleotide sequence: TGTGCCAATAGTGCCTCTGGGGCCAACGTCCTGACTTTC. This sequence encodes CANSASGANVLTF. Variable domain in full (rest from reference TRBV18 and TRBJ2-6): NAGVMQNPRHLVRRRGQEARLRCSPMKGHSHVYWYRQLPEEGLKFMVYLQKENIIDESGMPKERFSAEFPKEGPSILRIQQVVRGDSAAYFCANSASGANVLTFGAGSRLTVL.

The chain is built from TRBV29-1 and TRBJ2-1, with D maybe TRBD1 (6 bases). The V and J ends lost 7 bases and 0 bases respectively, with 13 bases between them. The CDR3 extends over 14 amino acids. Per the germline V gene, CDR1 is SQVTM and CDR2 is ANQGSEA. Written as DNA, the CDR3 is TGCAGCGCCAGGGGCCTTGGCTCCTACAATGAGCAGTTCTTC. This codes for CSARGLGSYNEQFF.

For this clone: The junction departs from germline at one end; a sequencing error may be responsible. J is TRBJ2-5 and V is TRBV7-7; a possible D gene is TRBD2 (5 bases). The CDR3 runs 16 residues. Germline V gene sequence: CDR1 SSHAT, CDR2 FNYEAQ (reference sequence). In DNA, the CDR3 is TGTGCTAGCAGCCCCCTCGGGGTAACATTGGAAGAGACCCAGTACTTC. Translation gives CASSPLGVTLEETQYF.

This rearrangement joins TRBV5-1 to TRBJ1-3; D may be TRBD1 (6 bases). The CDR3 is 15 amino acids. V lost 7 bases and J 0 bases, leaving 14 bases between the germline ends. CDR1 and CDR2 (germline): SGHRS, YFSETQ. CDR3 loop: CASRHTGYSGNTIYF. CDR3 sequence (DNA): TGCGCCAGCCGACATACAGGGTACTCTGGAAACACCATATATTTT.

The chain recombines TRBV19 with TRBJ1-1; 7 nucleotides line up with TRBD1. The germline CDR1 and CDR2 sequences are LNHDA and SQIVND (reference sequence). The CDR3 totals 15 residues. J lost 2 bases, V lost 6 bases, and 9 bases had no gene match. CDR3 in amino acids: CASSGDSYTNTEAFF. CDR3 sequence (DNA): TGTGCCAGTAGCGGGGACAGTTACACCAACACTGAAGCTTTCTTT.

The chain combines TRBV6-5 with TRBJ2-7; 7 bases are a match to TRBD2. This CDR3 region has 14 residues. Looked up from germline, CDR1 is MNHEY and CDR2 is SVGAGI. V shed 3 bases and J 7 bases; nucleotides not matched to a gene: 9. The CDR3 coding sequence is TGTGCCAGCAGTTATGGGACTACACCACGGGAGCAGTACTTC. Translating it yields CASSYGTTPREQYF.

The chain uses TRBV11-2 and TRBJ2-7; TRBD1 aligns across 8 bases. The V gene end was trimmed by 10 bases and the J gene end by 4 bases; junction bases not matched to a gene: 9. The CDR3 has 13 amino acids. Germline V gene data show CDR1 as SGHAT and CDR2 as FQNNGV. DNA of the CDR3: TGTGCCACGCAGACAGGGGTCAGATACGAGCAGTACTTC. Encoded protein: CATQTGVRYEQYF. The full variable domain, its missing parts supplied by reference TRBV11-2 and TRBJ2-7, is EAGVAQSPRYKIIEKRQSVAFWCNPISGHATLYWYQQILGQGPKLLIQFQNNGVVDDSQLPKDRFSAERLKGVDSTLKIQPAKLEDSAVYLCATQTGVRYEQYFGPGTRLTVT.

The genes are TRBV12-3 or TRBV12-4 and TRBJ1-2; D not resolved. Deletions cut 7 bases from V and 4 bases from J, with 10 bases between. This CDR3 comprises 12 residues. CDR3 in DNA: TGTGCCAGCACCATCGGGGTCTATGGCTACACCTTC. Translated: CASTIGVYGYTF.

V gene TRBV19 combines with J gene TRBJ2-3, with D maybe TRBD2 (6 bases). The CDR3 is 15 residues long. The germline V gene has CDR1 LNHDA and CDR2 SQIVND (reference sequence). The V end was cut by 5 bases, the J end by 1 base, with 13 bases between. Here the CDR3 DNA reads TGTGCCAGTAGTTGGGGGACTGGACGCACAGATACGCAGTATTTT. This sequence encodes CASSWGTGRTDTQYF.

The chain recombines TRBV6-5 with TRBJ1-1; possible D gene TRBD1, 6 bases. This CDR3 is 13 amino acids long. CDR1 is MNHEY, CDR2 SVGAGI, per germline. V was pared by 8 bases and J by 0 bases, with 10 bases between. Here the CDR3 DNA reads TGTGCCAGCGGTCAGGGGATGAACACTGAAGCTTTCTTT. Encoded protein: CASGQGMNTEAFF.

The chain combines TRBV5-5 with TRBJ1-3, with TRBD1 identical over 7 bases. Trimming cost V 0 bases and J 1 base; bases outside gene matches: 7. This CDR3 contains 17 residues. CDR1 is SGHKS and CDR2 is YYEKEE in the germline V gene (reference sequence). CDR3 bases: TGTGCCAGCAGCTTGGTAGCAGGGGGGTTTTCTGGAAACACCATATATTTT. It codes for CASSLVAGGFSGNTIYF.

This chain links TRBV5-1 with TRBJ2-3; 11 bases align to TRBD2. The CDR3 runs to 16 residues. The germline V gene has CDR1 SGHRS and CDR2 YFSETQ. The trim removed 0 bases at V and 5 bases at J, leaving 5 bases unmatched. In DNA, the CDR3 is TGCGCCAGCAGCTTGGGCGGGACTAGCGGCGTAGATACGCAGTATTTT. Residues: CASSLGGTSGVDTQYF. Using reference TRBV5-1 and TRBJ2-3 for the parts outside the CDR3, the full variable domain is KAGVTQTPRYLIKTRGQQVTLSCSPISGHRSVSWYQQTPGQGLQFLFEYFSETQRNKGNFPGRFSGRQFSNSRSEMNVSTLELGDSALYLCASSLGGTSGVDTQYFGPGTRLTVL.

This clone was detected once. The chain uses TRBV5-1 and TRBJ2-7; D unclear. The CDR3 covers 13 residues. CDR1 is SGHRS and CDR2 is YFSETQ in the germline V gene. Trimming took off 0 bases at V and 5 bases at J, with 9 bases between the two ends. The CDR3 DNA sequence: TGCGCCAGCAGCTTGGGCCAGGTCGACGAGCAGTACTTC. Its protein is CASSLGQVDEQYF.

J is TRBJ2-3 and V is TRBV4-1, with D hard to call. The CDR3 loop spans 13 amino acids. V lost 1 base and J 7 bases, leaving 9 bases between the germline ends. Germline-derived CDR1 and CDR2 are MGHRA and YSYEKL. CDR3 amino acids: CASSQGSVNTQYF. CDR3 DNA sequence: TGCGCCAGCAGCCAAGGTTCCGTTAATACGCAGTATTTT.

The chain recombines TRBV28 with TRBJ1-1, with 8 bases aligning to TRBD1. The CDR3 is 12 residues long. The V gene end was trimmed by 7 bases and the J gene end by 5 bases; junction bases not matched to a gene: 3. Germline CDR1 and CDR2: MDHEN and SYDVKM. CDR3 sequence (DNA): TGTGCCAGCACGGACAGGGAGACTGAAGCTTTCTTT. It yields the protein CASTDRETEAFF.

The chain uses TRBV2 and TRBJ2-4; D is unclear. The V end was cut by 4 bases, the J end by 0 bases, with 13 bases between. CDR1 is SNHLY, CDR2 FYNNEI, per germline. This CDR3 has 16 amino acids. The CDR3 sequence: CASSGLASIAKNIQYF. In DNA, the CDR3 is TGTGCCAGCAGTGGACTGGCATCGATAGCCAAAAACATTCAGTACTTC. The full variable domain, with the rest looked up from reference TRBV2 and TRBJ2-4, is EPEVTQTPSHQVTQMGQEVILRCVPISNHLYFYWYRQILGQKVEFLVSFYNNEISEKSEIFDDQFSVERPDGSNFTLKIRSTKLEDSAMYFCASSGLASIAKNIQYFGAGTRLSVL.

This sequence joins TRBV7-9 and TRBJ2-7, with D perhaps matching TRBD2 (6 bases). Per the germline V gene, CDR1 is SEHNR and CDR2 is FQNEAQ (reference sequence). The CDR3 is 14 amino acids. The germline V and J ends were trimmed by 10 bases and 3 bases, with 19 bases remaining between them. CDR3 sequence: CAISSGTSFYEQYF. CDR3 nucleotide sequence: TGTGCCATTAGTTCCGGGACTTCCTTCTACGAGCAGTACTTC. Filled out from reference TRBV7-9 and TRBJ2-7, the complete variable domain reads DTGVSQNPRHKITKRGQNVTFRCDPISEHNRLYWYRQTLGQGPEFLTYFQNEAQLEKSRLLSDRFSAERPKGSFSTLEIQRTEQGDSAMYLCAISSGTSFYEQYFGPGTRLTVT.

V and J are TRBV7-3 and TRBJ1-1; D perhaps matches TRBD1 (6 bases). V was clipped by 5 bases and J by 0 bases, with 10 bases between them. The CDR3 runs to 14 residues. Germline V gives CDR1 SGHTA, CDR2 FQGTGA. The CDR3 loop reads CASSKGTLNTEAFF. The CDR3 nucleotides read TGTGCCAGCAGCAAAGGGACACTGAACACTGAAGCTTTCTTT.